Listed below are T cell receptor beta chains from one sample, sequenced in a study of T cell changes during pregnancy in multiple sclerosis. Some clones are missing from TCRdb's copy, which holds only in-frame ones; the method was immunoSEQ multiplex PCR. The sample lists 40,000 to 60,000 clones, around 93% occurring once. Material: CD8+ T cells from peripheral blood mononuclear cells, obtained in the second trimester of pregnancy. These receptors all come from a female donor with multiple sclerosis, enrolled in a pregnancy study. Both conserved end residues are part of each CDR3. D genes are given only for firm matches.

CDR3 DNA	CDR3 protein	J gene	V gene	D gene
TGTGCCAGTAGCCCCCTCCCAGGGGGCATCTACGAGCAGTACTTC	CASSPLPGGIYEQYF	TRBJ2-7	TRBV19	TRBD1
TGTGCCAGCAGTCGGACTAGCGGGGCTGAGCAGTTCTTC	CASSRTSGAEQFF	TRBJ2-1	TRBV27	TRBD2
TGTGCCAGCAGTACCCTGGGAGGAACCACTGAAGCTTTCTTT	CASSTLGGTTEAFF	TRBJ1-1	TRBV6-6	NA
TGTGCCAGCAGCTCAGGGGCAGAAGCTTTCTTT	CASSSGAEAFF	TRBJ1-1	TRBV9	NA
TGTGCCAGCAGCTTAGGGAACCTAGGGAACACTGAAGCTTTCTTT	CASSLGNLGNTEAFF	TRBJ1-1	TRBV7-6	NA
TGTGCCAGCAGCCAAGATGCCAGCGGGGGGACAGAGACCCAGTACTTC	CASSQDASGGTETQYF	TRBJ2-5	TRBV4-2	TRBD2
TGTGCCAGCAGCTCCGGGGGGGCCCTCTACGAGCAGTACTTC	CASSSGGALYEQYF	TRBJ2-7	TRBV9	TRBD2
TGTGCCAGCAGCTTAGGAGCGGGCTTAAGCACAGATACGCAGTATTTT	CASSLGAGLSTDTQYF	TRBJ2-3	TRBV7-9	NA
TGTGCCAGCAGTTTTGGCGGCTCGTACTACGAGCAGTACTTC	CASSFGGSYYEQYF	TRBJ2-7	TRBV27	NA
TGCAGCGTTAACCAGCTCGGGGCTTTCTTT	CSVNQLGAFF	TRBJ1-1	TRBV29-1	NA
TGTGCCAGCAGCTCCCCTGGGGGCAGCACTAACTATGGCTACACCTTC	CASSSPGGSTNYGYTF	TRBJ1-2	TRBV9	NA